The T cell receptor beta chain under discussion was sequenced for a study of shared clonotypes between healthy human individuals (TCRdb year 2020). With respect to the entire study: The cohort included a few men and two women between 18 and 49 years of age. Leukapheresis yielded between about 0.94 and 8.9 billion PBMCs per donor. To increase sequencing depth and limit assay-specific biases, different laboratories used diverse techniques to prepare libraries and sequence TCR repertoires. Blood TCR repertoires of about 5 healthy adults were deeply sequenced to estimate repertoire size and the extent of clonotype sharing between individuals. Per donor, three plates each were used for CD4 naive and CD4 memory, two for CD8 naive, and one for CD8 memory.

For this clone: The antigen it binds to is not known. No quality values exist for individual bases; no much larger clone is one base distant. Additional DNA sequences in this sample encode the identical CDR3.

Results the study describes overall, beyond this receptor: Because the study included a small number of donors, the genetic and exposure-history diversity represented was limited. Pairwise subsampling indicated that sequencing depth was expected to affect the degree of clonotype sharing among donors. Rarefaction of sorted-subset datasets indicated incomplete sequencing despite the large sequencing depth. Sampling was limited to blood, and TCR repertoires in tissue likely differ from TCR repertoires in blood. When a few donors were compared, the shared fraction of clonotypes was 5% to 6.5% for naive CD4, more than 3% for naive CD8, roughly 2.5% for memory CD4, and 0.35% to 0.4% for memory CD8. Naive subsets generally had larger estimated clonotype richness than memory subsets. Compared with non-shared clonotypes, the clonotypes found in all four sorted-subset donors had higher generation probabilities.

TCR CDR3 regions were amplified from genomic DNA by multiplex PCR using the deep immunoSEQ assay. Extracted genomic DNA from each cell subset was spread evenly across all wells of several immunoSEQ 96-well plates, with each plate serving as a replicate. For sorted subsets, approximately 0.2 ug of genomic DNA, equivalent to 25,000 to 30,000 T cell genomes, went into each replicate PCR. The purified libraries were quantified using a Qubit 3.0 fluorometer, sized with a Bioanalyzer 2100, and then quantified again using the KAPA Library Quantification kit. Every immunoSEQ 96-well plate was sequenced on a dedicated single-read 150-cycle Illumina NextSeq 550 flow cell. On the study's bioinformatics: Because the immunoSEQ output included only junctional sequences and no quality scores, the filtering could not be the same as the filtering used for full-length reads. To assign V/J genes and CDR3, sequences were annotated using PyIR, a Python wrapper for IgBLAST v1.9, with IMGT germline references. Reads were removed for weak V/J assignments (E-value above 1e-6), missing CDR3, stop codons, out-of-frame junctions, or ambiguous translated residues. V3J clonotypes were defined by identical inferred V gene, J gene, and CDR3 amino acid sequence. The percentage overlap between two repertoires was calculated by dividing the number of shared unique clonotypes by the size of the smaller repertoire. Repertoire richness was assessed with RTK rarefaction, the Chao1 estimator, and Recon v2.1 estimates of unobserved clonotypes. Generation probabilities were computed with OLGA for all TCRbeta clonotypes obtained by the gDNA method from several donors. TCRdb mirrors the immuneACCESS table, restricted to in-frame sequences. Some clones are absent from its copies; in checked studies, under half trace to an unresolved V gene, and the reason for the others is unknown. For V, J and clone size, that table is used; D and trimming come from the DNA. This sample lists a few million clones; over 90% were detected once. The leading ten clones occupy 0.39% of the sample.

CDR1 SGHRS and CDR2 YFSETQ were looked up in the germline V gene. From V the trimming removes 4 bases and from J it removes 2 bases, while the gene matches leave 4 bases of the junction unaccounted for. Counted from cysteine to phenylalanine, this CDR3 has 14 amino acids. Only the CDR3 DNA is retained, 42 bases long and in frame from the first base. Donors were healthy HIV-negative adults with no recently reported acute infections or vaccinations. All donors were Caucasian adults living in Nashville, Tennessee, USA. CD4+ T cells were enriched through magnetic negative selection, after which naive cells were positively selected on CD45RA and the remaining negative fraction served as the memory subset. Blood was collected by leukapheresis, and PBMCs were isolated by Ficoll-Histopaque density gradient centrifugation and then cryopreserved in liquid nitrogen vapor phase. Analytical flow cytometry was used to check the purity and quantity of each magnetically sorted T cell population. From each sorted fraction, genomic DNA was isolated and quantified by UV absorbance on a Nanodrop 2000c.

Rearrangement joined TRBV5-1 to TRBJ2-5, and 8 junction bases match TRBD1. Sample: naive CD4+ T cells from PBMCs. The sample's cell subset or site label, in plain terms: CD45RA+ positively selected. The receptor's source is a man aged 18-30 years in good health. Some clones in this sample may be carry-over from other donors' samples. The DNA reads TGCGCCAGCAGCCGTGGACAGGGTCAAGAGACCCAGTACTTC. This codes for CASSRGQGQETQYF.